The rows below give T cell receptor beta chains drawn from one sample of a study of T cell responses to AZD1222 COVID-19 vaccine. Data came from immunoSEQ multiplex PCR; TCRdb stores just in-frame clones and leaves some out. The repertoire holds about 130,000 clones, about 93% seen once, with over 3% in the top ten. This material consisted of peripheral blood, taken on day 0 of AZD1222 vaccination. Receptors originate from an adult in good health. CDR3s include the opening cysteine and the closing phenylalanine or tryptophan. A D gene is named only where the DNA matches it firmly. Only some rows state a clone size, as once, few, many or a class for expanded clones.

TGTGCCTGGGGGGACAGGGCGGGTCAGCCCCAGCATTTT	CAWGDRAGQPQHF	13	TRBJ1-5	-	TRBD1	TRBV30
TGTGCCAGCAGTCTCGACCGGGACAGATACAATGAGCAGTTCTTC	CASSLDRDRYNEQFF	15	TRBJ2-1	-	TRBD1	TRBV27
TGTGCCAGCAGTGGGACCGGGACAGGGTTAACGTCCAATTCACCCCTCCACTTT	CASSGTGTGLTSNSPLHF	18	TRBJ1-6	-	TRBD1	TRBV2
TGTGCCAGCAGCGCCGGCGGTATGGGACAATCGAACACCGGGGAGCTGTTTTTT	CASSAGGMGQSNTGELFF	18	TRBJ2-2	-	-	TRBV7-9
TGCGCCAGCAGTCCCGTGGGACAGCTAGGGCAGCCCCAGCATTTT	CASSPVGQLGQPQHF	15	TRBJ1-5	-	TRBD1	TRBV10-2
TGTGCCAGCAGTGATGGCACTAGCGGCGATGAGCAGTTCTTC	CASSDGTSGDEQFF	14	TRBJ2-1	-	TRBD2	TRBV6-4
TGTGCCAGCAGCTTGCGAGCCCTAGCGGGCCCATACAATGAGCAGTTCTTC	CASSLRALAGPYNEQFF	17	TRBJ2-1	-	TRBD2	TRBV7-2
TGTGCCACCCCGAGAGTTAGCGGGAAGAACACCGGGGAGCTGTTTTTT	CATPRVSGKNTGELFF	16	TRBJ2-2	-	TRBD2	TRBV24-1
TGTGCCACCAGCAAATGGGAAGCGGGGTACGAGCAGTACTTC	CATSKWEAGYEQYF	14	TRBJ2-7	-	TRBD2	TRBV15
TGTGCCAGCAGCTTAGCCGGGGGTACTCGGGCCGGGGAGCTGTTTTTT	CASSLAGGTRAGELFF	16	TRBJ2-2	few	-	TRBV11-2
TGTGCCAGCAGCCGGGGGACCTACGAGCAGTACTTC	CASSRGTYEQYF	12	TRBJ2-7	-	-	TRBV27
TGTGCCAGCAGTTCTGGACAGGGCTTATTCTATGGCTACACCTTC	CASSSGQGLFYGYTF	15	TRBJ1-2	-	TRBD1	TRBV28
TGTGCCATCAGTGAATCAGGGGAAACCTACGAGCAGTACTTC	CAISESGETYEQYF	14	TRBJ2-7	-	-	TRBV10-3
TGTGCCAGCGGGGATCGATATGGCTACACCTTC	CASGDRYGYTF	11	TRBJ1-2	-	-	TRBV28
TGTGCCAGCAGCGTACTCGGGTCTAGTAGTTGGAATGAGCAGTTCTTC	CASSVLGSSSWNEQFF	16	TRBJ2-1	once	-	TRBV9
TGTGCCAGTATGGGGATAAATCAGCCCCAGCATTTT	CASMGINQPQHF	12	TRBJ1-5	-	-	TRBV19
TGTGCCAGCAGCGCGGGACTAGCGACGACCTACGAGCAGTACTTC	CASSAGLATTYEQYF	15	TRBJ2-7	-	TRBD2	TRBV2
TGTGCCAGCAGTTACCAACTAGCGGGGGACAATGAGCAGTTCTTC	CASSYQLAGDNEQFF	15	TRBJ2-1	-	TRBD2	TRBV6-5
TGTGCCACCAGCCGTTCCGTGGGGGGCCTTCAGCCCCAGCATTTT	CATSRSVGGLQPQHF	15	TRBJ1-5	few	-	TRBV15
TGTGCCTGGAGCTCCTTAGACGAGCAGTTCTTC	CAWSSLDEQFF	11	TRBJ2-1	-	-	TRBV30
TGTGCCAGCAGTTCGGGACTAGCGGGAAGCTCCTACAATGAGCAGTTCTTC	CASSSGLAGSSYNEQFF	17	TRBJ2-1	-	TRBD2	TRBV5-4
TGTGCCAGCAGCTTACGACAGGGGCGGAGGGAAAAACTGTTTTTT	CASSLRQGRREKLFF	15	TRBJ1-4	-	TRBD1	TRBV7-2